Listed here are 22 T cell receptor beta chains from one sample, sequenced in a study of Graves' ophthalmopathy and Graves' hyperthyroidism. Amplified material comprised TCR beta CDR3 regions derived from RNA transcripts. The authors performed first-round RT-PCR with HTBI primers and then a second-round multiplex PCR. TCRdb reanalysed the multiplex PCR reads using MiXCR and keeps one entry per CDR3 protein. The sample consists of hundreds of thousands of distinct CDR3 sequences, roughly a fifth of them appearing once. Sequenced: peripheral blood. These receptors were collected from a woman aged 45-60 years with Graves' ophthalmopathy.

The table lists this clonotype with many counts. V and J are TRBV6-5 and TRBJ2-7; TRBD2 agrees at 8 bases. V was pared by 2 bases and J by 3 bases, with 9 bases of the junction left unmatched. Germline assignment: CDR1 MNHEY and CDR2 SVGAGI. The CDR3 extends over 16 amino acids. CDR3 nucleotides: TGTGCCAGCAGTTACCGCCGAGCGGGAGAGGGCTACGAGCAGTACTTC. Translation: CASSYRRAGEGYEQYF.

This clonotype was seen ten or more times. The chain combines TRBV10-3 with TRBJ1-2; maybe TRBD1 (5 bases). V was clipped by 4 bases and J by 4 bases, with 13 bases between them. Germline assignment: CDR1 ENHRY and CDR2 SYGVKD. This CDR3 region has 14 residues. The CDR3 DNA reads as TGTGCCATCAGTGGGGGCCAAATCCTCTATGGCTACACCTTC. It translates to CAISGGQILYGYTF.

The table lists this clonotype with many counts. The chain is built from TRBV20-1 and TRBJ2-5, with TRBD2 matching over 10 bases. The CDR3 runs to 15 residues. The germline gives CDR1 DFQATT, CDR2 SNEGSKA (reference sequence). Trimming at V came to 5 bases and at J to 5 bases, leaving 11 bases not matched to a gene. The CDR3 coding sequence is TGCAGTGCTGCCTCTCTAGCGGGGGCCCGGGAGACCCAGTACTTC. Translating it yields CSAASLAGARETQYF.

This clonotype was recorded at least ten times. This rearrangement joins TRBV7-9 to TRBJ2-5; TRBD1 aligns across 8 bases. CDR3 length: 14 amino acids. CDR1 and CDR2 (germline): SEHNR, FQNEAQ (reference sequence). V shed 1 base and J 4 bases; nucleotides not matched to a gene: 2. DNA of the CDR3: TGTGCCAGCAGCTTAGGGGGACAGGCAGAGACCCAGTACTTC. Translating gives CASSLGGQAETQYF.

This clonotype was observed many times. Relative to the germline gene, one junction end is altered; a read error may explain this. The chain has TRBV27 and TRBJ2-5; 7 bases agree with TRBD1. Germline V gives CDR1 MNHEY, CDR2 SMNVEV (reference sequence). The length of the CDR3 is 13 residues. CDR3 amino acids: CASSFRGLEAQYF. For the CDR3, the DNA is TGTGCCAGCAGTTTCAGGGGGTTAGAGGCCCAGTACTTC.

V gene TRBV11-2 combines with J gene TRBJ2-5; possibly TRBD2 for D (6 bases). This CDR3 comprises 15 residues. The V end lost 5 bases, the J end lost 2 bases, and 15 bases lay between the germline ends. Germline V gene lookup returns CDR1 SGHAT and CDR2 FQNNGV. The CDR3 loop is CASSRGRSGQETQYF. The CDR3 DNA reads as TGTGCCAGCAGCCGAGGCCGAAGCGGGCAAGAGACCCAGTACTTC.

This clonotype came up a few times. This chain uses TRBV18 with TRBJ2-7; D may be TRBD2 (5 bases). CDR3 length: 14 residues. CDR1 and CDR2 (germline): KGHSH, LQKENI. Between the trimmed V and J ends, which lost 4 bases and 0 bases, there was a span of 10 bases. In DNA form, the CDR3 reads TGTGCCAGCTCACTCCAGCGGACCTCCTACGAGCAGTACTTC. Protein sequence: CASSLQRTSYEQYF.

There are many counts of this clonotype. J is TRBJ2-7 and V is TRBV5-5; D possibly corresponds to TRBD1 (5 bases). The V and J ends lost 0 bases and 2 bases respectively, with 9 bases between them. The CDR3 totals 14 residues. Germline loops: CDR1 SGHKS, CDR2 YYEKEE (reference sequence). CDR3: CASSLVGRAYEQYF. The CDR3 DNA reads TGTGCCAGCAGCTTGGTAGGCAGGGCCTACGAGCAGTACTTC. Full variable domain (rest looked up from reference TRBV5-5 and TRBJ2-7): DAGVTQSPTHLIKTRGQQVTLRCSPISGHKSVSWYQQVLGQGPQFIFQYYEKEERGRGNFPDRFSARQFPNYSSELNVNALLLGDSALYLCASSLVGRAYEQYFGPGTRLTVT.

This chain uses TRBV11-1 with TRBJ1-3; D uncertain. Trimming left V 5 bases short and J 3 bases short, with 17 bases between. The CDR3 covers 16 residues. CDR1 is SGHAT and CDR2 is FQDESV in the germline V gene (reference sequence). The CDR3 loop reads CASSPGRLNFGNTIYF. CDR3 nucleotide sequence: TGTGCCAGCAGCCCCGGCAGGTTAAACTTTGGAAACACCATATATTTT. Combining the CDR3 with reference TRBV11-1 and TRBJ1-3 gives the whole variable domain EAEVAQSPRYKITEKSQAVAFWCDPISGHATLYWYRQILGQGPELLVQFQDESVVDDSQLPKDRFSAERLKGVDSTLKIQPAELGDSAMYLCASSPGRLNFGNTIYFGEGSWLTVV.

This clonotype was recorded a few times. The chain is built from TRBV5-1 and TRBJ2-7; D gene unclear. Deletions cut 4 bases from V and 3 bases from J, with 11 bases between. Germline CDR1 reads SGHRS; CDR2 reads YFSETQ. The CDR3 runs to 13 residues. The CDR3 is CASSRPEFYEQYF. In DNA, the CDR3 is TGCGCCAGCAGCCGTCCAGAGTTCTACGAGCAGTACTTC. Full variable domain (missing parts from reference TRBV5-1 and TRBJ2-7): KAGVTQTPRYLIKTRGQQVTLSCSPISGHRSVSWYQQTPGQGLQFLFEYFSETQRNKGNFPGRFSGRQFSNSRSEMNVSTLELGDSALYLCASSRPEFYEQYFGPGTRLTVT.

With respect to this clonotype: This may be a read error: a much more frequent sequence differs by one nucleotide. The genes are TRBV6-2 or TRBV6-3 and TRBJ2-7; D is possibly TRBD2 (6 bases). Germline-derived CDR1 and CDR2 are MNHEY and SVGEGT. The CDR3 length is 15 residues. The CDR3 here is CVSNNYRDSTYEQYF. The CDR3, as DNA: TGTGTCAGCAACAACTACCGGGACTCGACATACGAGCAGTACTTC.

This clonotype was seen only a few times. V gene TRBV30 combines with J gene TRBJ1-1, with 10 positions matching TRBD1. CDR3 length: 12 residues. Per the germline V gene, CDR1 is GTSNPN and CDR2 is SVGIG (reference sequence). The V and J ends lost 6 bases and 7 bases, in that order; junction bases with no gene match: 5. CDR3 region: CACPDRGHEAFF. DNA of the CDR3: TGTGCCTGCCCTGACAGGGGGCATGAAGCTTTCTTT.

There are many counts of this clonotype. The chain has TRBV28 and TRBJ1-1; TRBD1 is a possible D gene (6 bases). CDR1 is MDHEN and CDR2 is SYDVKM in the germline V gene. The germline V and J ends were trimmed by 8 bases and 1 base, with 14 bases remaining between them. The CDR3 totals 14 residues. This chain's CDR3 is CASQTGWKNTEAFF. The CDR3, as DNA: TGTGCCAGCCAGACAGGTTGGAAGAACACTGAAGCTTTCTTT. The variable domain in full, completed from reference TRBV28 and TRBJ1-1, reads DVKVTQSSRYLVKRTGEKVFLECVQDMDHENMFWYRQDPGLGLRLIYFSYDVKMKEKGDIPEGYSVSREKKERFSLILESASTNQTSMYLCASQTGWKNTEAFFGQGTRLTVV.

The chain employs TRBV28 and TRBJ1-5; a possible D gene is TRBD1 (6 bases). V was pared by 7 bases and J by 2 bases, with 12 bases between. The CDR3 sequence is 14 residues long. Germline V gene sequence: CDR1 MDHEN, CDR2 SYDVKM. This CDR3 reads CASITQGGNQPQHF. The CDR3 bases are TGTGCCAGCATAACACAGGGAGGCAATCAGCCCCAGCATTTT.

The sample holds many counts of this clonotype. The chain joins TRBV15 to TRBJ1-5; D gene ambiguous. The V end lost 1 base, the J end lost 2 bases, and 12 bases lay between the germline ends. Germline V gene lookup returns CDR1 LNHNV and CDR2 YYDKDF (reference sequence). This CDR3 is built from 16 residues. In DNA, the CDR3 is TGTGCCACCAGCAGAGGAAACAGTTTAGGCAATCAGCCCCAGCATTTT. Translating it yields CATSRGNSLGNQPQHF.

This clonotype was observed many times. This chain links TRBV19 with TRBJ1-3, with a weak D call TRBD1 (6 bases). CDR1 is LNHDA, CDR2 SQIVND, per germline (reference sequence). The V end was cut by 7 bases, the J end by 6 bases, with 25 bases between. The CDR3 is 17 amino acids. CDR3 nucleotides: TGTGCCAGTATGGGGGGGCAAAGGAGGGGCCTTCCAAACACCATATATTTT. Its translation: CASMGGQRRGLPNTIYF.

In its sample, this clonotype was seen many times. The V and J genes are TRBV2 and TRBJ1-2; no clear D gene. The CDR3 has 10 amino acids. The germline CDR1 and CDR2 sequences are SNHLY and FYNNEI. Trimming took off 10 bases at V and 8 bases at J, with 11 bases between the two ends. CDR3 protein: CANLRWGYTF. Written as DNA, the CDR3 is TGTGCCAACCTCCGATGGGGCTACACCTTC.

This clonotype has a count of ten or more. V and J are TRBV30 and TRBJ2-5; D perhaps matches TRBD2 (6 bases). CDR3 length equals 13 residues. With 7 bases removed from V and 0 bases from J, the gap between germline ends came to 12 bases. The V gene's germline CDR1 is GTSNPN and CDR2 SVGIG (reference sequence). For the CDR3, the DNA is TGTGCCTCGAATGGACTACACCAAGAGACCCAGTACTTC. Residues: CASNGLHQETQYF. Using reference TRBV30 and TRBJ2-5 for the parts outside the CDR3, the full variable domain is SQTIHQWPATLVQPVGSPLSLECTVEGTSNPNLYWYRQAAGRGLQLLFYSVGIGQISSEVPQNLSASRPQDRQFILSSKKLLLSDSGFYLCASNGLHQETQYFGPGTRLLVL.

Ten or more counts support this clonotype. This rearrangement joins TRBV12-3 or TRBV12-4 to TRBJ2-6, with TRBD1 identical over 11 bases. V gave up 8 bases and J gave up 1 base; unmatched junction bases: 1. The CDR3 runs to 15 residues. CDR3 protein: CASGTGGSGANVLTF. The CDR3 bases are TGTGCCAGCGGGACAGGGGGGTCTGGGGCCAACGTCCTGACTTTC.

V is TRBV12-3 or TRBV12-4 and J is TRBJ1-5; D not resolved. V shed 6 bases and J shed 6 bases, with 18 bases lying between them. This CDR3 is 15 amino acids long. CDR3 nucleotide sequence: TGTGCCAGCAGCTCCAGAAGTGATCCTCTTCAGCCCCAGCATTTT. Translation gives CASSSRSDPLQPQHF.

The chain carries TRBV27 and TRBJ1-1; 10 bases fit TRBD1. The germline V gene encodes CDR1 MNHEY and CDR2 SMNVEV (reference sequence). V lost 6 bases and J lost 2; bases outside the gene matches: 9. The CDR3 runs to 16 residues. CDR3 protein: CASSPGTGVTNTEAFF. CDR3 bases: TGTGCCAGCAGCCCGGGGACAGGGGTCACCAACACTGAAGCTTTCTTT.

This clonotype was seen ten or more times. The J gene is TRBJ2-7, the V gene TRBV28, with TRBD2 matching 12 bases. The length of the CDR3 is 16 residues. Germline values: CDR1 MDHEN, CDR2 SYDVKM. Trimming removed 5 bases from V and 3 bases from J; junction bases left unmatched: 8. The CDR3 nucleotides are TGTGCCAGCAGTCCTTCATGGACTAGCGGGGACTACGAGCAGTACTTC. Protein sequence: CASSPSWTSGDYEQYF.